A single sample is the source of the 22 T cell receptor beta chains below, sequenced in a study of vaccination effects on CD4 cells after COVID-19. CD4+ T cells specific for antigen were expanded with viral peptide pools by the ViraFEST assay before sequencing. Culture lasted about ten days before CD4+ T cell isolation. Absence of prior SARS-CoV-2 infection characterized the vaccine recipients, who showed negative nucleocapsid antibodies. Their target antigens are unknown. Assay: immunoSEQ multiplex PCR; the TCRdb copy retains only in-frame clones and omits some. The sample has tens of thousands of clones; under 85% are singletons. The specimen was CD4+ T cells from PBMCs cultured with SARS-CoV-2 spike peptides, collected before COVID-19 vaccination. All receptors derive from a human donor who received a COVID-19 vaccine.

The chain couples TRBV10-3 to TRBJ1-3; D gene ambiguous. The CDR3 length is 15 residues. V was cut by 8 bases and J by 4 bases, with 18 bases left in between. Germline V gene data show CDR1 as ENHRY and CDR2 as SYGVKD. CDR3 sequence: CAIRAREPPGNTIYF. CDR3 DNA sequence: TGTGCCATCCGGGCCCGGGAGCCGCCAGGAAACACCATATATTTT.

This chain links TRBV30 with TRBJ1-4; D gene ambiguous. The CDR3 has 12 residues. V shed 2 bases and J shed 7 bases, with 8 bases lying between them. Germline V gene sequence: CDR1 GTSNPN, CDR2 SVGIG (reference sequence). The CDR3 coding sequence is TGTGCCTGGAGTCCTCGGGGTGAAAAACTGTTTTTT. It is translated as CAWSPRGEKLFF.

The chain uses TRBV6-5 and TRBJ1-3; D is possibly TRBD1 (5 bases). With 0 bases removed from V and 4 bases from J, the gap between germline ends came to 13 bases. The CDR3 consists of 16 residues. Per the germline V gene, CDR1 is MNHEY and CDR2 is SVGAGI. Here the CDR3 DNA reads TGTGCCAGCAGTTACTCTCTCCGGGGGACGGGAAACACCATATATTTT. Residues: CASSYSLRGTGNTIYF.

The CDR3 DNA sequence: TGTGCCAGCAGTCGACTAGCGGGGCCACAAGAGACCCAGTACTTC. Residues: CASSRLAGPQETQYF. The chain carries TRBV6-2 or TRBV6-3 and TRBJ2-5; TRBD2 matches 11 bases. V trimming: 5 bases; J trimming: 2 bases; junction bases outside the gene matches: 4. The CDR3 contains 15 residues. Per the germline V gene, CDR1 is MNHEY and CDR2 is SVGEGT.

The rearrangement uses TRBV3-1 (or the pseudogene TRBV3-2) and TRBJ2-2; 9 nucleotides line up with TRBD2. Per the germline V gene, CDR1 is LGHDT and CDR2 is YNNKEL (reference sequence). The CDR3 is made up of 13 amino acids. The V segment lost 6 bases and the J segment 7 bases; nucleotides outside the gene matches: 3. The DNA for the CDR3 is TGTGCCAGCAGTCTTAGCGGGAGCGGGGAGCTGTTTTTT. Protein product: CASSLSGSGELFF.

The rearrangement joins TRBV4-2 to TRBJ2-1; no reliable D call. With 3 bases removed from V and 9 bases from J, the gap between germline ends came to 15 bases. The CDR3 has 14 residues. Germline V gene sequence: CDR1 LGHNA, CDR2 YNFKEQ. The DNA for the CDR3 is TGTGCCAGCAGCCAGCCATCCATGAGAGCTGAGCAGTTCTTC. Its translation is CASSQPSMRAEQFF.

In this sample, this clone turned up a few times. The chain combines TRBV24-1 with TRBJ2-7; 10 bases fit TRBD2. CDR1 and CDR2 (germline): KGHDR, SFDVKD. This CDR3 region has 16 residues. V lost 2 bases, J lost 3 bases, and 6 bases stayed unmatched. The CDR3 DNA reads as TGTGCCACCAGTGATTCCCGGGCTAGCGGGAGCTACGAGCAGTACTTC. This gives the protein CATSDSRASGSYEQYF.

CDR3 sequence: CASSQDATNTGELFF. CDR3 nucleotide sequence: TGCGCCAGCAGCCAAGATGCCACGAACACCGGGGAGCTGTTTTTT. The V call is TRBV4-3, the J call TRBJ2-2; no firm D call. The CDR3 consists of 15 residues. Between the trimmed V and J ends, which lost 0 bases and 0 bases, there was a span of 5 bases. Germline V gene lookup returns CDR1 LGHNA and CDR2 YSLEER.

In this sample, this clone turned up a few times. J is TRBJ1-2 and V is TRBV3-1 (or the pseudogene TRBV3-2), with D possibly being TRBD1 (6 bases). With 4 bases removed from V and 4 bases from J, the gap between germline ends came to 10 bases. CDR3 length equals 13 residues. CDR1 LGHDT and CDR2 YNNKEL come from the germline V gene (reference sequence). CDR3 DNA: TGTGCCAGCAGCCCGGACAGCCTCTATGGCTACACCTTC. This encodes CASSPDSLYGYTF.

The chain uses TRBV4-3 and TRBJ2-7; no definite D call. V was shortened by 3 bases and J by 3 bases, with 18 bases between the two germline ends. This CDR3 has 16 residues. CDR1 and CDR2 from the germline V gene are LGHNA and YSLEER. The chain's CDR3 is CASSHPEAADLYEQYF. The CDR3 bases are TGCGCCAGCAGCCACCCCGAGGCGGCAGACCTCTACGAGCAGTACTTC.

This clone was seen a few times. J is TRBJ1-4 and V is TRBV4-1; perhaps TRBD1 as D (6 bases). V lost 0 bases, J lost 5 bases, and 13 bases lay in between. The CDR3 sequence is 16 residues long. Per germline, CDR1 MGHRA and CDR2 YSYEKL. This CDR3 reads CASSQDRSGVNEKLFF. CDR3 nucleotides: TGCGCCAGCAGCCAAGATCGGTCAGGGGTCAATGAAAAACTGTTTTTT.

The chain combines TRBV9 with TRBJ2-3, with D perhaps matching TRBD1 or TRBD2 (6 bases each). With 4 bases removed from V and 0 bases from J, the gap between germline ends came to 12 bases. The CDR3 is 15 residues long. Germline CDR1 reads SGDLS; CDR2 reads YYNGEE. The CDR3, as DNA: TGTGCCAGCAGCAGGGGGGACTCTAGCACAGATACGCAGTATTTT. This encodes CASSRGDSSTDTQYF.

The chain carries TRBV5-5 and TRBJ1-2; TRBD1 aligns across 7 bases. This CDR3 region has 14 residues. V dropped 0 bases and J dropped 5; count of bases not matched to a gene: 4. Germline V lookup: CDR1 SGHKS, CDR2 YYEKEE (reference sequence). The CDR3 is CASSLVGGEYGYTF. The CDR3 DNA sequence: TGTGCCAGCAGCTTGGTAGGGGGCGAGTATGGCTACACCTTC.

The chain couples TRBV18 to TRBJ2-5; D ambiguous. In germline, CDR1 is KGHSH, CDR2 LQKENI. The V end lost 6 bases, the J end lost 7 bases, and 18 bases lay between the germline ends. The length of the CDR3 is 14 residues. In nucleotides, the CDR3 is TGTGCCAGCTCGCCCACATCTTCTGTGCGGACCCAGTACTTC. Amino acid sequence: CASSPTSSVRTQYF.

The rearrangement links TRBV5-5 to TRBJ2-5; TRBD2 matches 15 bases. There are 16 residues in the CDR3. The germline CDR1 and CDR2 sequences are SGHKS and YYEKEE (reference sequence). V shed 4 bases, J shed 5 bases, and the junction held 6 bases outside the gene matches. CDR3 sequence reads: CASSGGTSGRSETQYF. CDR3 in DNA: TGTGCCAGCAGCGGCGGGACTAGCGGGAGGAGTGAGACCCAGTACTTC.

This chain links TRBV6-1 with TRBJ1-6; D remains ambiguous. Germline loops: CDR1 MNHNS, CDR2 SASEGT. Trimming shortened V by 2 bases and J by 8 bases, and 13 bases separated the two germline ends. There are 15 residues in the CDR3. This chain's CDR3 is CASSELGQAYSPLHF. The DNA of the CDR3 is TGTGCCAGCAGTGAATTAGGGCAGGCATATTCACCCCTCCACTTT.

The CDR3 nucleotides read TGTGCCAGTATCCCCCCCCTCGCAGGCCAGACTAACACTGAAGCTTTCTTT. This codes for CASIPPLAGQTNTEAFF. The J gene is TRBJ1-1, the V gene TRBV19, with D uncertain. CDR1 and CDR2 (germline): LNHDA, SQIVND (reference sequence). The CDR3 covers 17 residues. Trimming took off 7 bases at V and 2 bases at J, with 23 bases between the two ends.

The gene calls are TRBV5-6 and TRBJ2-5; D may be TRBD1 (6 bases). The V gene's germline CDR1 is SGHDT and CDR2 YYEEEE. The CDR3 consists of 15 residues. V lost 1 base and J lost 3, with 13 bases in between. For the CDR3, the DNA is TGTGCCAGCAGCTTGACAGGGAAGGGGGAAGAGACCCAGTACTTC. It encodes CASSLTGKGEETQYF.

The chain combines TRBV10-3 with TRBJ2-3; maybe TRBD2 (5 bases). The CDR3 has 15 amino acids. V lost 3 bases and J 2 bases, leaving 12 bases between the germline ends. CDR1 and CDR2 from the germline V gene are ENHRY and SYGVKD. Here the CDR3 DNA reads TGTGCCATCAGTGACGCCAGCGGTTCCACAGATACGCAGTATTTT. Encoded protein: CAISDASGSTDTQYF.

The chain joins TRBV11-1 to TRBJ2-2, with a possible D match to TRBD2 (5 bases). The germline V gene has CDR1 SGHAT and CDR2 FQDESV (reference sequence). The CDR3 consists of 14 residues. V was cut by 5 bases and J by 2 bases, with 9 bases left in between. Here the CDR3 reads CASSRTFNTGELFF. In nucleotides, the CDR3 is TGTGCCAGCAGCCGGACTTTCAACACCGGGGAGCTGTTTTTT.

This clone came up a few times. The chain is built from TRBV6-5 and TRBJ1-1; weak D call: TRBD1 (6 bases). Germline loops: CDR1 MNHEY, CDR2 SVGAGI. This CDR3 is 14 amino acids long. With 7 bases removed from V and 5 bases from J, the gap between germline ends came to 17 bases. In DNA form, the CDR3 reads TGTGCCAGCAATCAACAGGGTTCTATTACTGAAGCTTTCTTT. It encodes CASNQQGSITEAFF.

The rearrangement links TRBV7-6 to TRBJ2-5; 9 nucleotides match TRBD1. The V gene's germline CDR1 is SGHVS and CDR2 FNYEAQ. Trimming at V came to 3 bases and at J to 5 bases, leaving 7 bases not matched to a gene. The CDR3 is 15 amino acids. The CDR3 spells CASSFLGQGGETQYF. The CDR3 nucleotides are TGTGCCAGCAGCTTTCTGGGACAGGGTGGGGAGACCCAGTACTTC.